Described below is a single T cell receptor (beta chain) sequence and its context. The clone's antigen remains unknown. Qualities for individual bases were not recorded, and no much larger clone is one base off. Every donor in the study was a healthy Caucasian. Three pairs of female monozygotic twins, all aged about 18 to 30 years, were included in the twin cohort. Positive isolation kits from Invitrogen were used to isolate the CD4+ and CD8+ T cell populations. This sample stems from a study of identical twins (dated by TCRdb to 2016 to 2017). Context from the whole study: To test whether fetal clonotypes persist, the study used deep sequencing on TCR alpha and beta repertoires from monozygotic twins, unrelated adults of various ages, and cord blood. Replicate twin experiments were performed at different times using different library preparation protocols to rule out contamination. The paper's findings and limits, for the study overall: Compared with coincidental sharing between unrelated individuals, out-of-frame TCR alpha sequences shared between twins showed an excess of sequences with low generation probability. Fewer insertions were carried by abundant cord blood beta clonotypes; a weaker similar trend was observed in young adult naive repertoires, while no such trend was observed in memory repertoires. The excess sharing between twins in beta out-of-frame sequences was weaker because fewer shared sequences reduced the signal-to-noise ratio. In monozygotic twins, recombination models systematically underestimated out-of-frame TCR alpha sharing, but the models matched the sharing seen between unrelated individuals. Conclusions relied on cross-sectional statistical analysis, since the same donors could not be followed over many years. Zero-insertion analyses could be partly confounded by invariant T cells such as MAIT and iNKT, though diverse VJ usage argued against such confounding for most clonotypes.

V gives up 5 bases and J gives up 2 bases, and the segment between their germline ends measures 15 bases. The CDR3 measures 15 amino acids from cysteine to phenylalanine. The entry retains the CDR3 DNA only, 45 bases that are in frame from base 1. Library method: 5' RACE. Sequenced on an Illumina HiSeq 2000. A universal primer binding site was added through template switching, and the final cDNA carried a unique molecular identifier so that TCR cDNA molecules could be counted accurately. Specific primers in the conserved constant-segment region were used to synthesize first-strand cDNA for the TCR alpha and beta chains. Each cDNA library was double barcoded, with a SMART-Mk sample barcode plus Illumina barcodes, to control for contamination. TruSeq adapter sequences and Illumina sample barcodes were added in two successive PCR steps. The Illumina HiSeq platform was used with custom primers to sequence TCR alpha and beta cDNA libraries. Regarding the original processing steps: MiGEC was used to process raw reads and extract unique molecular identifiers, and MiXCR was used to find CDR3 positions. Recombination models were inferred per individual with the repgenHMM and IGoR tools using an EM algorithm. The tcR package in R was used for shared clonotype analysis, with sharing normalized by the product of cloneset sizes. To study raw recombination without the effects of thymic and clonal selection, out-of-frame nonproductive sequences were analyzed. TCRdb handled the public reads itself, with Q25 trimming in fastp and clone calling in MiXCR, and kept productive beta chains. Each record represents a unique CDR3 protein, reported with the most common genes and DNA among its rows. What appears here as the V and J calls and clone size reflects TCRdb's work, not the paper's. Within this sample are 400,000 to 550,000 distinct CDR3 sequences, with around 15% of them counted one time only. The ten largest clones capture 0.98% of the sample.

This same sample was also part of a study on yellow fever vaccine responses in identical twins. From that second study: According to the authors, the vaccine-induced T cell response in identical twins seemed to be partly convergent and partly specific to each individual. In identical twins, the study followed T cell clones that responded to the vaccine with precision.

The sample taken for sequencing was CD4+ T cells sorted from blood. This clonotype was sampled from a young woman in good health. The chain is encoded by TRBV12-3 or TRBV12-4 joined to TRBJ1-1; possibly the D gene is TRBD1, per 5 matching bases. The CDR3 reads as follows: CASSPRGGLNTEAFF. The bases read TGTGCCAGCAGTCCCCGGGGGGGTTTAAACACTGAAGCTTTCTTT.